The T cell receptor beta chain under discussion was sequenced for a study of regulatory T cells in long-lasting Graves disease. Study outcomes and limitations: Gene preferences differed: TRBV28, TRBJ1-2, TRBJ2-5 in persistent cases.

HTBI primers from iRepertoire and Arm-PCR of CDR3 regions yielded the TCR beta libraries. TCRdb analysed the multiplex PCR reads with MiXCR anew, one entry per CDR3 protein. Altogether roughly 300,000 distinct CDR3 sequences are present, around 20% being singletons, with the ten largest covering 29%. The time point here: persistent/refractory GD, antithyroid drugs over 5 years with positive TRAb. With RNA extracted from PBMCs as input, the TCR library was made. Notes on this clonotype: Its antigen is currently unknown. This may be a read error: a much more frequent sequence differs by one nucleotide. Likely a read error: the CDR3 ends without its conserved phenylalanine or tryptophan.

The CDR3 contains 13 residues. The germline V and J ends were trimmed by 1 base and 7 bases, with 10 bases remaining between them. The V gene is TRBV12-3 or TRBV12-4, the J gene TRBJ2-5, with D unclear. The clonotype originates from a female donor with Graves disease. This sample comprised peripheral blood mononuclear cells (PBMCs), obtained when the disease was refractory, from a patient treated with antithyroid drugs. CDR3 bases: TGTGCCAGCAGTTTAGACCAAAAGGGGACCCAGTACTCC. Its protein product is CASSLDQKGTQYS.